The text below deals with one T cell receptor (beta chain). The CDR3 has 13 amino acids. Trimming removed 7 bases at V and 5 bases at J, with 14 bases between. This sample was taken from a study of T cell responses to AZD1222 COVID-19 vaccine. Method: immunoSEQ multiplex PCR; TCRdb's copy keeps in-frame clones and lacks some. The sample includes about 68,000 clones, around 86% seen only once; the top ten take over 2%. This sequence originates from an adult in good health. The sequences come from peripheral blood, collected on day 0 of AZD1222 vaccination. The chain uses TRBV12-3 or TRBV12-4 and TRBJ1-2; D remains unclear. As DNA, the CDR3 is TGTGCCAGCACCTACATCTTGGGGTATGGCTACACCTTC. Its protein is CASTYILGYGYTF.